Listed here are 7 T cell receptor beta chains from one sample, sequenced in a study of response to subunit inactivated influenza vaccine. TCRdb passed the RT-PCR reads through MiXCR, listing each CDR3 protein once. The sample has some 850,000 distinct CDR3 sequences, approximately 18% seen once. The sample was PBMCs from blood, taken roughly 5 days after vaccination. The receptors here all came from a man between 45 and 60 years old who received an inactivated influenza vaccine.

The genes are TRBV29-1 and TRBJ2-3; TRBD2 agrees at 9 bases. The CDR3 is 17 amino acids. CDR1 SQVTM and CDR2 ANQGSEA come from the germline V gene. V trimming: 4 bases; J trimming: 3 bases; junction bases outside the gene matches: 14. In DNA, the CDR3 is TGCAGCGTTGTGGGCTCCCGGGCGGGAGGGGGAACAGATACGCAGTATTTT. Residues: CSVVGSRAGGGTDTQYF.

This chain uses TRBV5-1 with TRBJ2-3; the match to TRBD2 covers 13 bases. The CDR3 is 17 amino acids. After removal of 4 bases from V and 2 bases from J, the junction contained 7 bases not matched to a gene. The germline gives CDR1 SGHRS, CDR2 YFSETQ. The CDR3 DNA sequence: TGCGCCAGCAGCACCCGGACTAGCGGGGGAGTCACAGATACGCAGTATTTT. Its protein product is CASSTRTSGGVTDTQYF.

This clonotype was observed a few times. Written as DNA, the CDR3 is TGTGCCAGCAGCCTACGGACGGGAGAAGCTTTCTTT. It specifies CASSLRTGEAFF. The rearrangement links TRBV5-8 to TRBJ1-1, with no clear D. The V gene's germline CDR1 is SGHTS and CDR2 YDEGEE. There are 12 residues in the CDR3. Trimming left V 4 bases short and J 8 bases short, with 12 bases between. The full variable domain, rest sourced from reference TRBV5-8 and TRBJ1-1, is EAGVTQSPTHLIKTRGQQATLRCSPISGHTSVYWYQQALGLGLQFLLWYDEGEERNRGNFPPRFSGRQFPNYSSELNVNALELEDSALYLCASSLRTGEAFFGQGTRLTVV.

The V gene is TRBV7-9, the J gene TRBJ2-1; D gene uncertain. Germline CDR1 is SEHNR and CDR2 is FQNEAQ (reference sequence). This CDR3 has 15 amino acids. The germline V and J ends were trimmed by 8 bases and 7 bases, with 21 bases remaining between them. CDR3 sequence reads: CASGPRKALGNEQFF. CDR3 coding DNA: TGTGCCAGCGGTCCTAGAAAGGCTCTGGGTAATGAGCAGTTCTTC.

This clonotype was observed a few times. V is TRBV29-1 and J is TRBJ2-5, with D tentatively TRBD1 or TRBD2 (5 bases each). The CDR3 consists of 13 residues. Between the trimmed V and J ends, which lost 3 bases and 6 bases, there was a span of 14 bases. Germline V lookup: CDR1 SQVTM, CDR2 ANQGSEA. DNA for the CDR3: TGCAGCGTTGAGGGGCGGGTGGTTCAGACCCAGTACTTC. Protein: CSVEGRVVQTQYF.

J is TRBJ2-1 and V is TRBV27; 7 nucleotides align to TRBD1. CDR3 size: 15 residues. J was trimmed by 3 bases and V by 6 bases; bases with no gene match: 8. Germline V gene sequence: CDR1 MNHEY, CDR2 SMNVEV (reference sequence). The CDR3 sequence: CASRPRGQGYNEQFF. In DNA form, the CDR3 reads TGTGCCAGCAGACCGAGGGGGCAGGGCTACAATGAGCAGTTCTTC.

The V call is TRBV15, the J call TRBJ1-1, with D uncertain. The CDR3 is made up of 12 amino acids. Trimming pared 0 bases from V and 6 bases from J, leaving 5 bases between. Germline loops: CDR1 LNHNV, CDR2 YYDKDF (reference sequence). The CDR3 DNA sequence: TGTGCCACCAGCAGAGATCTCGCTGAAGCTTTCTTT. Translated, it gives CATSRDLAEAFF.